One and the same sample provided the 21 T cell receptor beta chains below, sequenced in a study of T cells after yellow fever vaccination. From the 5' RACE reads, TCRdb called clonotypes with MiXCR, one entry per CDR3 protein. The profile shows just over 250,000 distinct CDR3 sequences, around 5.3% of them singletons. Material: CD4+ T cells sorted from PBMCs, obtained on the day of the yellow fever booster vaccination. Receptor source: a man aged 18 to 30 who received the YFV17D yellow fever vaccine.

This clonotype was observed at least ten times. The gene calls are TRBV7-6 and TRBJ2-2; no reliable D call. The CDR3 loop spans 15 amino acids. From germline, CDR1 is SGHVS and CDR2 FNYEAQ. Trimming removed 0 bases at V and 0 bases at J, with 5 bases between. CDR3 in DNA: TGTGCCAGCAGCTTAGCCCCGGCGAACACCGGGGAGCTGTTTTTT. Protein: CASSLAPANTGELFF.

Points on this clonotype: The junction departs from the called germline gene at one end, perhaps through a read error. The V gene is TRBV7-2, the J gene TRBJ2-3; 8 bases agree with TRBD1. Germline CDR1 is SGHTA and CDR2 is FQGNSA. CDR3 length: 14 residues. The CDR3 protein is CASSRRGTGDRTHF. CDR3 nucleotide sequence: TGTGCCAGCAGCCGACGGGGGACAGGTGACAGGACGCATTTT.

This clonotype was detected many times. The CDR3: CASSPEETQYF. In DNA, the CDR3 is TGTGCCAGCTCACCGGAAGAGACCCAGTACTTC. This chain joins TRBV18 and TRBJ2-5; D is unclear. This CDR3 region has 11 residues. The V gene lost 3 bases and the J gene lost 3 bases, with 2 bases spanning the gap. Germline CDR1 and CDR2: KGHSH and LQKENI. Filled out from reference TRBV18 and TRBJ2-5, the complete variable domain reads NAGVMQNPRHLVRRRGQEARLRCSPMKGHSHVYWYRQLPEEGLKFMVYLQKENIIDESGMPKERFSAEFPKEGPSILRIQQVVRGDSAAYFCASSPEETQYFGPGTRLLVL.

The chain has TRBV20-1 and TRBJ2-7, with 7 bases lining up with TRBD2. The trim removed 3 bases at V and 1 base at J, leaving 6 bases unmatched. CDR3 length: 14 residues. Germline CDR1 is DFQATT and CDR2 is SNEGSKA (reference sequence). The CDR3 DNA reads TGCAGTGCTAGGGATAGCGGGCAGTCCTACGAGCAGTACGTC. This codes for CSARDSGQSYEQYV.

The rearrangement joins TRBV18 to TRBJ1-2; no clear D gene. The V gene's germline CDR1 is KGHSH and CDR2 LQKENI. CDR3 length: 12 amino acids. V was trimmed by 3 bases and J by 8 bases, leaving 10 bases between them. This CDR3 reads CASSPGRLGYTF. For the CDR3, the DNA is TGTGCCAGCTCACCCGGGAGGCTCGGCTACACCTTC.

The genes are TRBV6-2 or TRBV6-3 and TRBJ2-7; unclear D gene. This CDR3 has 15 residues. The V end lost 4 bases, the J end lost 1 base, and 14 bases lay between the germline ends. Germline assignment: CDR1 MNHEY and CDR2 SVGEGT. In nucleotides, the CDR3 is TGTGCCAGCAGTTCACCGGGTGGTAATTCCTACGAGCAGTACGTC. Encoded protein: CASSSPGGNSYEQYV.

This clonotype was picked up a small number of times. V and J are TRBV19 and TRBJ2-3; TRBD2 agrees at 12 bases. There are 17 residues in the CDR3. V lost 4 bases, J lost 6 bases, and 11 bases stayed unmatched. Germline V gene data show CDR1 as LNHDA and CDR2 as SQIVND (reference sequence). The CDR3, as DNA: TGTGCCAGTAGTACTTACCTCCCTAGCGGGGGGGCGGATACGCAGTATTTT. As protein: CASSTYLPSGGADTQYF. The full variable domain, completed using reference TRBV19 and TRBJ2-3, is DGGITQSPKYLFRKEGQNVTLSCEQNLNHDAMYWYRQDPGQGLRLIYYSQIVNDFQKGDIAEGYSVSREKKESFPLTVTSAQKNPTAFYLCASSTYLPSGGADTQYFGPGTRLTVL.

This clonotype was seen many times. V gene TRBV20-1 combines with J gene TRBJ2-2; 10 bases are a match to TRBD2. After removal of 6 bases from V and 3 bases from J, the junction contained 7 bases not matched to a gene. The CDR3 spans 15 residues. From germline, CDR1 is DFQATT and CDR2 SNEGSKA (reference sequence). CDR3 in amino acids: CSAPQRGGDTGELFF. CDR3 in DNA: TGCAGTGCACCGCAGCGGGGGGGCGACACCGGGGAGCTGTTTTTT.

The rearrangement links TRBV7-2 to TRBJ1-2; D ambiguous. The CDR3 has 14 amino acids. Germline V gives CDR1 SGHTA, CDR2 FQGNSA. Trimming shortened V by 5 bases and J by 4 bases, and 14 bases separated the two germline ends. CDR3 bases: TGTGCCAGCAGCCTAGTGGACTCCCCCTATGGCTACACCTTC. It encodes CASSLVDSPYGYTF.

Many counts were recorded for this clonotype. The rearrangement uses TRBV5-1 and TRBJ1-1; the D is unclear. The CDR3 extends over 14 amino acids. Germline loops: CDR1 SGHRS, CDR2 YFSETQ. Deletions cut 2 bases from V and 1 base from J, with 9 bases between. CDR3 sequence reads: CASSFDGGNTEAFF. CDR3 coding DNA: TGCGCCAGCAGCTTCGACGGAGGGAACACTGAAGCTTTCTTT.

The chain uses TRBV7-2 and TRBJ2-7; TRBD2 agrees at 16 bases. The CDR3 covers 17 residues. Germline assignment: CDR1 SGHTA and CDR2 FQGNSA. The V segment lost 5 bases and the J segment 3 bases; nucleotides outside the gene matches: 7. CDR3 coding DNA: TGTGCCAGCAGCCCCCCGGGACTAGCGGGGGGGTTCTACGAGCAGTACGTC. Its protein is CASSPPGLAGGFYEQYV.

This clonotype was counted between two and nine times. V and J are TRBV4-1 and TRBJ1-5; D is unclear. This CDR3 spans 14 amino acids. Trimming took off 1 base at V and 4 bases at J, with 8 bases between the two ends. Germline V gene sequence: CDR1 MGHRA, CDR2 YSYEKL. The CDR3 is CASSQVLGNQPQHF. The CDR3 DNA reads as TGCGCCAGCAGCCAAGTTCTGGGGAATCAGCCCCAGCATTTT.

This clonotype was found a few times. The genes are TRBV6-6 and TRBJ1-1, with D possibly matching TRBD1 (6 bases). Trimming stripped 10 bases from V and 3 bases from J, with 15 bases between. CDR1 and CDR2 (germline): MNHNY, SVGAGI (reference sequence). The CDR3 spans 13 residues. CDR3 loop: CATLGGTYTEAFF. The CDR3 region has the DNA TGTGCCACCCTAGGGGGGACTTACACTGAAGCTTTCTTT.

This clonotype occurred many times. The rearrangement uses TRBV5-5 and TRBJ2-3, with no clear D. CDR3 length equals 16 residues. Germline CDR1 is SGHKS and CDR2 is YYEKEE (reference sequence). Trimming cost V 4 bases and J 2 bases, with 17 bases left between them. CDR3 region: CASSRRLDGITDTQYF. The DNA of the CDR3 is TGTGCCAGCAGCCGGAGACTGGACGGAATCACAGATACGCAGTATTTT. Full variable domain (outside the CDR3, taken from reference TRBV5-5 and TRBJ2-3): DAGVTQSPTHLIKTRGQQVTLRCSPISGHKSVSWYQQVLGQGPQFIFQYYEKEERGRGNFPDRFSARQFPNYSSELNVNALLLGDSALYLCASSRRLDGITDTQYFGPGTRLTVL.

The chain recombines TRBV4-3 with TRBJ2-3; 7 bases fit TRBD1. This CDR3 is 13 amino acids long. CDR1 and CDR2 from the germline V gene are LGHNA and YSLEER. V dropped 5 bases and J dropped 7; count of bases not matched to a gene: 6. CDR3 amino acids: CASSFGQAYTQYF. CDR3 coding DNA: TGCGCCAGCAGCTTCGGACAGGCCTATACGCAGTATTTT.

This clonotype was observed at least ten times. V usage is TRBV4-2 and J usage is TRBJ1-1; 7 bases match TRBD1. There are 13 residues in the CDR3. Per the germline V gene, CDR1 is LGHNA and CDR2 is YNFKEQ. The V and J ends lost 1 base and 9 bases, in that order; junction bases with no gene match: 5. The CDR3 coding sequence is TGTGCCAGCAGCCAAGGGACGGACAGGCAAGCTTTCTTT. As protein: CASSQGTDRQAFF.

In this sample, this clonotype turned up a few times. The chain is built from TRBV20-1 and TRBJ2-3; 7 bases agree with TRBD2. CDR3 length: 15 residues. Germline lookup yields CDR1 DFQATT and CDR2 SNEGSKA (reference sequence). J lost 2 bases, V lost 1 base, and 6 bases had no gene match. The CDR3 DNA follows: TGCAGTGCTAGAGGAGCGGGGCAGTACACAGATACGCAGTATTTT. As protein: CSARGAGQYTDTQYF.

This clonotype was seen more than once but under ten times. The J gene is TRBJ2-5, the V gene TRBV4-1, with 15 bases matching TRBD2. Germline CDR1 reads MGHRA; CDR2 reads YSYEKL. J lost 3 bases, V lost 3 bases, and 14 bases had no gene match. This CDR3 has 20 residues. CDR3 in amino acids: CASSQLEGLAGGGPEETQYF. The DNA of the CDR3 is TGCGCCAGCAGCCAGCTCGAGGGACTAGCGGGGGGAGGGCCTGAAGAGACCCAGTACTTC.

The table lists this clonotype with many counts. V gene TRBV5-1 combines with J gene TRBJ2-3, with D perhaps TRBD2 (7 bases). V lost 0 bases, J lost 8 bases, and 22 bases lay in between. Per germline, CDR1 SGHRS and CDR2 YFSETQ. The CDR3 runs 17 residues. The CDR3 region is CASSLASLAGGPGTQYF. CDR3 coding DNA: TGCGCCAGCAGCTTGGCGAGCTTGGCCGGGGGGCCAGGTACGCAGTATTTT.

The rearrangement links TRBV7-9 to TRBJ1-6, with no clear D. The CDR3 loop spans 13 amino acids. The germline V gene has CDR1 SEHNR and CDR2 FQNEAQ (reference sequence). The V and J ends lost 5 bases and 14 bases respectively, with 16 bases between them. The CDR3 spells CASSREEGRSLHF. Written as DNA, the CDR3 is TGTGCCAGCAGCAGGGAGGAGGGAAGGTCCCTCCACTTT.

The genes are TRBV15 and TRBJ1-1; D gene uncertain. V was cut by 6 bases and J by 3 bases, with 11 bases left in between. Germline V gene data show CDR1 as LNHNV and CDR2 as YYDKDF (reference sequence). CDR3 length: 13 residues. As DNA, the CDR3 is TGTGCCACCAGGCGGATAGACCACACTGAAGCTTTCTTT. Amino acid sequence: CATRRIDHTEAFF.